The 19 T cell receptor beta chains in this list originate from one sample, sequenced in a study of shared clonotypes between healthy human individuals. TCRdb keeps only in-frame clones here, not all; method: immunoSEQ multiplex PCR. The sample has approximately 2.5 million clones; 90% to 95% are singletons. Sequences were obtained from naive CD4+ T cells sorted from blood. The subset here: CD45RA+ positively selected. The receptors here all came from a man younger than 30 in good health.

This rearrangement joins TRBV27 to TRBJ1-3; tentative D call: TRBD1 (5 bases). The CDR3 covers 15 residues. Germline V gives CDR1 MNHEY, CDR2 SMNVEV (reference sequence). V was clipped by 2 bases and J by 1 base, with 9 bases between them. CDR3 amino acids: CASSLARDSGNTIYF. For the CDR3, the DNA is TGTGCCAGCAGTTTAGCCAGGGATTCTGGAAACACCATATATTTT.

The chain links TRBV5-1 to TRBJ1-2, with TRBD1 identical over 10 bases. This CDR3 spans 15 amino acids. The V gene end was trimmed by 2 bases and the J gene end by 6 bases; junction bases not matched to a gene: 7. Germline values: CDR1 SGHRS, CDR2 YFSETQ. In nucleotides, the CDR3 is TGCGCCAGCAGCTTTAATGGACAGGGGGGAGATGGCTACACCTTC. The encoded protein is CASSFNGQGGDGYTF.

The CDR3: CASSPLVAGPNYEQYF. The CDR3 coding sequence is TGCGCCAGCAGCCCACTTGTAGCGGGACCTAACTACGAGCAGTACTTC. V usage is TRBV5-1 and J usage is TRBJ2-7; 8 bases are shared with TRBD2. The V and J ends lost 4 bases and 3 bases, in that order; junction bases with no gene match: 12. The CDR3 runs 16 residues. Germline loops: CDR1 SGHRS, CDR2 YFSETQ.

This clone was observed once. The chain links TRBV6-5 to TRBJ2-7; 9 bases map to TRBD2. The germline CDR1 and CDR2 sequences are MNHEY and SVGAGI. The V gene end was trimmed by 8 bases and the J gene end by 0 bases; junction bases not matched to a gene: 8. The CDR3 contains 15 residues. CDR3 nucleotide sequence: TGTGCCAGCGGAGACGCGGGGGGGGGCTCCTACGAGCAGTACTTC. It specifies CASGDAGGGSYEQYF.

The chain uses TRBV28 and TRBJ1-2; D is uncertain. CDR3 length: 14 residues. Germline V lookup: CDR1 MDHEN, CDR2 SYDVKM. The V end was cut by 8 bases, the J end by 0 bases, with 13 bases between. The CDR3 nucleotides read TGTGCCAGCGAGTATAGTCAGACTAACTATGGCTACACCTTC. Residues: CASEYSQTNYGYTF.

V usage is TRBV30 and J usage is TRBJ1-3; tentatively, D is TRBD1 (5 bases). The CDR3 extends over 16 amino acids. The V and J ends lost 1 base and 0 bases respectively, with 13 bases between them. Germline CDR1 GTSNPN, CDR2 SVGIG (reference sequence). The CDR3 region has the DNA TGTGCCTGGAGTGGTGGGGGGGTCCACTCTGGAAACACCATATATTTT. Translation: CAWSGGGVHSGNTIYF.

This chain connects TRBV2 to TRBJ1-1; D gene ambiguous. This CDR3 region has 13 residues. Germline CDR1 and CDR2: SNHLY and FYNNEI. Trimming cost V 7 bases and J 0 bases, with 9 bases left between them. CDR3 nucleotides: TGTGCCAGCACCTTACAGATGAACACTGAAGCTTTCTTT. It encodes CASTLQMNTEAFF.

The CDR3, as DNA: TGCGCCAGCAGCCACCCAGGCTCCTACAATGAGCAGTTCTTC. Amino acid sequence: CASSHPGSYNEQFF. The rearrangement links TRBV5-1 to TRBJ2-1; D not resolved. The CDR3 is made up of 14 amino acids. The V gene lost 4 bases and the J gene lost 0 bases, with 8 bases spanning the gap. From germline, CDR1 is SGHRS and CDR2 YFSETQ.

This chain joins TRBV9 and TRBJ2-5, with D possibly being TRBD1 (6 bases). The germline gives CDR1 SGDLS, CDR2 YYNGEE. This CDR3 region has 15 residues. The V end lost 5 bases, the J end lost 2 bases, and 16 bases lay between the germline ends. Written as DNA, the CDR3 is TGTGCCAGCAGTTTAGGGGGAATTCAACAAGAGACCCAGTACTTC. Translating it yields CASSLGGIQQETQYF.

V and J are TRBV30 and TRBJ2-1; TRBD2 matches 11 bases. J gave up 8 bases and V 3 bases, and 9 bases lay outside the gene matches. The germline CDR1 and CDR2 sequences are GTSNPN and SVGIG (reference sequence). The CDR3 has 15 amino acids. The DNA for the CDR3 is TGTGCCTGGAGAGGGACTAGCGGTCCCGTGGATGAGCAGTTCTTC. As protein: CAWRGTSGPVDEQFF.

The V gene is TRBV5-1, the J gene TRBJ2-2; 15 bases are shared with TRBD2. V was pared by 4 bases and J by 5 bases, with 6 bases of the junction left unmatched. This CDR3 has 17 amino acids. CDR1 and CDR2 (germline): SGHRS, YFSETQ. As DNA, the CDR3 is TGCGCCAGCAGCACGGGACTAGCGGGGGGCCCTACCGGGGAGCTGTTTTTT. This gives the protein CASSTGLAGGPTGELFF.

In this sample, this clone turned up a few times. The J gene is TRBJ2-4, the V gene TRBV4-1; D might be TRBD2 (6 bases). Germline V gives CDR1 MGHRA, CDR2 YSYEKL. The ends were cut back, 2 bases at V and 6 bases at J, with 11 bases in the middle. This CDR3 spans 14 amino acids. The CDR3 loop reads CASSQIAEINIQYF. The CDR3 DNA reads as TGCGCCAGCAGCCAAATAGCGGAGATAAACATTCAGTACTTC.

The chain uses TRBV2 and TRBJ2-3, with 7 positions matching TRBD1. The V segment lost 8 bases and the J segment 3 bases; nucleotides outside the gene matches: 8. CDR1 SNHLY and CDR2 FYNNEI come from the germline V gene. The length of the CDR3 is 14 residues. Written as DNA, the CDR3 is TGTGCCAGCTCTCGGGACAGAAGTACAGATACGCAGTATTTT. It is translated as CASSRDRSTDTQYF.

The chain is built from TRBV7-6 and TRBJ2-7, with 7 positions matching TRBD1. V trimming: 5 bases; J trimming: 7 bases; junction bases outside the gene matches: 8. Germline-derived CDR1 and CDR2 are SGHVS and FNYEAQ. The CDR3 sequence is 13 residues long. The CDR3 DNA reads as TGTGCCAGCAGCGCGACAGGGATAGGGGAGCAGTACTTC. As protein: CASSATGIGEQYF.

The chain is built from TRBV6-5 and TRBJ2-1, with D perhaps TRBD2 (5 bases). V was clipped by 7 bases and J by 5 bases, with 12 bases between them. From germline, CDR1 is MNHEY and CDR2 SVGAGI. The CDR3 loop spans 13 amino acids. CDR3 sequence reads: CASTPGTNNEQFF. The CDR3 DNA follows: TGTGCCAGCACCCCGGGAACCAACAATGAGCAGTTCTTC.

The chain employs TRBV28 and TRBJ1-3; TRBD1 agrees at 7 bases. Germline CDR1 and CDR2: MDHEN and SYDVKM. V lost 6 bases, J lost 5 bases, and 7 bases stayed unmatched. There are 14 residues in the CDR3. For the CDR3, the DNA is TGTGCCAGCAGGTTCCCGGACAGGAGAAACACCATATATTTT. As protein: CASRFPDRRNTIYF. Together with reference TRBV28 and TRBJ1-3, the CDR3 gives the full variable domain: DVKVTQSSRYLVKRTGEKVFLECVQDMDHENMFWYRQDPGLGLRLIYFSYDVKMKEKGDIPEGYSVSREKKERFSLILESASTNQTSMYLCASRFPDRRNTIYFGEGSWLTVV.

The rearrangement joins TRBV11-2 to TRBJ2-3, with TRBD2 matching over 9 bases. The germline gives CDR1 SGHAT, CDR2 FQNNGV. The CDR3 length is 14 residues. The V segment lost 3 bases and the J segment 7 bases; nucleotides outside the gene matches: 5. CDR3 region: CASSFGTSSNTQYF. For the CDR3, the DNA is TGTGCCAGCAGCTTCGGGACTAGCTCAAATACGCAGTATTTT.

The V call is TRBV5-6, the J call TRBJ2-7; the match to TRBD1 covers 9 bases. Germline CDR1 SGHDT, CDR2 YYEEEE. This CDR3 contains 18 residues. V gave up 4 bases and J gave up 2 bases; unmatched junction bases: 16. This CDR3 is CASSPAGQGFPFAYEQYF. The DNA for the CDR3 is TGTGCCAGCAGCCCGGCGGGACAGGGCTTTCCGTTTGCCTACGAGCAGTACTTC.

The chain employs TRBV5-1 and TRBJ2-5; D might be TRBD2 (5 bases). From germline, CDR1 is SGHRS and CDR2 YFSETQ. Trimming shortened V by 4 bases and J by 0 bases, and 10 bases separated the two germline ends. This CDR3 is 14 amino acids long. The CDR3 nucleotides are TGCGCCAGCAGCACTACCGGGGACCAAGAGACCCAGTACTTC. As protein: CASSTTGDQETQYF.